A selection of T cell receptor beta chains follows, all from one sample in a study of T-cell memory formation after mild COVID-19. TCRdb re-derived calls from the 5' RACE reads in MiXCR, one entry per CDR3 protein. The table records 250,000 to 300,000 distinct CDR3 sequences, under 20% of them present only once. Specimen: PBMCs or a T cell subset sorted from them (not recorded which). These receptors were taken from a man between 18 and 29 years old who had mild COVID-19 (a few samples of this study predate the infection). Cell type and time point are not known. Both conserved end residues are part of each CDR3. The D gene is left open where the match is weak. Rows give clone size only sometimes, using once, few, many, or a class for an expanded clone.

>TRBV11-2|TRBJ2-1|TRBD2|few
TGTGCCAGCAGCTCCCCCGGGGCGGGGGGTTACAATGAGCAGTTCTTC
CASSSPGAGGYNEQFF
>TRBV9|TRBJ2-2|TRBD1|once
TGTGCCAGCAGCCCTCGGACAGGGTACACCGGGGAGCTGTTTTTT
CASSPRTGYTGELFF
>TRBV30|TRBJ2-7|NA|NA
TGTGCCTGGAGTGCCTGGCACAAGCCCTACGAGCAGTACTTC
CAWSAWHKPYEQYF
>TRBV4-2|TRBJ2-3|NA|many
TGTGCCAGCAGCCAACCGGCCACAGATACGCAGTATTTT
CASSQPATDTQYF
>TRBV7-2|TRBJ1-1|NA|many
TGTGCCAGCAGCCGACAGGTTAGCAACACTGAAGCTTTCTTT
CASSRQVSNTEAFF
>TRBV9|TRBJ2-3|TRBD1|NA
TGTGCCAGCAGGCCGGCGGGGACAGGGGGCCTAGATACGCAGTATTTT
CASRPAGTGGLDTQYF
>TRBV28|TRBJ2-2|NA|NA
TGTGCCAGCAGTCCCGTCGCTCTGCCCACCGGGGAGCTGTTTTTT
CASSPVALPTGELFF
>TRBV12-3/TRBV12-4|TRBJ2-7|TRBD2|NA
TGTGCCAGCAGTCCTAGCGGGGGGTTCTCCTACGAGCAGTACTTC
CASSPSGGFSYEQYF
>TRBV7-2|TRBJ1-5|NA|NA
TGTGCCAGCAGTCATCTAACTGGGGAAGGGCCCCAGCATTTT
CASSHLTGEGPQHF
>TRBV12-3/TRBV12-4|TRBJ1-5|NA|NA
TGTGCCAGCAGTCGGACAGCTAACAATCAGCCCCAGCATTTT
CASSRTANNQPQHF
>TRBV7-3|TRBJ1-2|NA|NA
TGTGCCAGCAGCCCCGGCTCTGCCTATGGCTACACCTTC
CASSPGSAYGYTF
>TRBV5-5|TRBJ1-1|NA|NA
TGTGCCAGCAGCGACGGGCTCAGGAACACTGAAGCTTTCTTT
CASSDGLRNTEAFF
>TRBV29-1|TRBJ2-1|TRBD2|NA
TGCAGCCCCATCGTGACTAGCGATCGCTCCTACAATGAGCAGTTCTTC
CSPIVTSDRSYNEQFF
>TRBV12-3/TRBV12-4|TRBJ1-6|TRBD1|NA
TGTGCCAGCAGTAGAACAGGGGGCGGTTCACCCCTCCACTTT
CASSRTGGGSPLHF
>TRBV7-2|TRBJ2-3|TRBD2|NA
TGTGCCAGCAGCAATAGCGGGGCCCGCACAGATACGCAGTATTTT
CASSNSGARTDTQYF
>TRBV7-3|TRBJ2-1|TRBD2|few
TGTGCCAGCAGCTCATCTAGCGGGGACTACAATGAGCAGTTCTTC
CASSSSSGDYNEQFF
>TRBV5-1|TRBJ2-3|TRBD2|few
TGCGCCAGCAGCTCGCCGGGACTAGCCGTAGATACGCAGTATTTT
CASSSPGLAVDTQYF
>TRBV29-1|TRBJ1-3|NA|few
TGCAGCGTTCAGCGGCAGGGAGGAAACACCATATATTTT
CSVQRQGGNTIYF
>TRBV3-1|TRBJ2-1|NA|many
TGTGCCAGCAGCCAAGATTCCAATGAGCAGTTCTTC
CASSQDSNEQFF
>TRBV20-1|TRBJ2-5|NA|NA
TGCAGTGCTCTACTCCAGGGGGAGACCCAGTACTTC
CSALLQGETQYF
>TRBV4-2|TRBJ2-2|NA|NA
TGTGCCAGCAGCCGACAAGGCCCGGGGGCGAACACCGGGGAGCTGTTTTTT
CASSRQGPGANTGELFF
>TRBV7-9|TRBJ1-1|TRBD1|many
TGTGCCAGCAGGAAGGGACAGGGGCCTGAAGCTTTCTTT
CASRKGQGPEAFF
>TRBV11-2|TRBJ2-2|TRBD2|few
TGTGCCAGCAGGGGACTAGCCTCCGGGGAGCTGTTTTTT
CASRGLASGELFF
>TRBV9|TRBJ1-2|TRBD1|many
TGTGCCAGCAGCCGAGGGGGCTCTGGCTACACCTTC
CASSRGGSGYTF
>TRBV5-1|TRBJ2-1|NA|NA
TGCGCCAGCAGCACGTACAGGGACAATGAGCAGTTCTTC
CASSTYRDNEQFF
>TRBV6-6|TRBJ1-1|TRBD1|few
TGTGCCAGCGGTGACAGGGCCGGCACTGAAGCTTTCTTT
CASGDRAGTEAFF
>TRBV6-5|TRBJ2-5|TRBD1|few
TGTGCCAGCAGTCGGACAGGGGTTCAGGGGACCCAGTACTTC
CASSRTGVQGTQYF
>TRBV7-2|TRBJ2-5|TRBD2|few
TGTGCCAGCAGCTTAGCGCCTTGGGCGGGGGGCTGGGAGACCCAGTACTTC
CASSLAPWAGGWETQYF
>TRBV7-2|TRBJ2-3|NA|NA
TGTGCCAGCAGCTTACAACTCAGCACAGATACGCAGTATTTT
CASSLQLSTDTQYF
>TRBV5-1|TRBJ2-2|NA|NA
TGCGCCAGCAGCCTTTTACTATTTACCGGCACCGGGGAGCTGTTTTTT
CASSLLLFTGTGELFF
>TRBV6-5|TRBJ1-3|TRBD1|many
TGTGCCAGCAGCCTCCTACAGGGGGCTGGAAACACCATATATTTT
CASSLLQGAGNTIYF
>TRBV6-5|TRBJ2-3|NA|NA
TGTGCCAGCAGTGACCTGAGCGGACCCGGGAAAGATACGCAGTATTTT
CASSDLSGPGKDTQYF
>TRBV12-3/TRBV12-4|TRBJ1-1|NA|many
TGTGCCAGCAGAACACAGGGCGACACTGAAGCTTTCTTT
CASRTQGDTEAFF
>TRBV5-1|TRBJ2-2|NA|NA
TGCGCCAGCAGCTTGGCCAGGAGAGGAGCCGCCACCGGGGAGCTGTTTTTT
CASSLARRGAATGELFF
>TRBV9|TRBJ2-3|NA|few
TGTGCCAGCAGCGTAGGGAGTACGCAGTATTTT
CASSVGSTQYF
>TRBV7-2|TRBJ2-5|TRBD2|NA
TGTGCCAGCAGCCCCTCGGGGCGGGGGGGCGCGGAGACCCAGTACTTC
CASSPSGRGGAETQYF
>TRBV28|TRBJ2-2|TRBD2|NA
TGTGCCAGCAGTTGGGGACTAGCGGGGATCAACACCGGGGAGCTGTTTTTT
CASSWGLAGINTGELFF
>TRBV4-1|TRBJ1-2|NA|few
TGCGCCAGCAGCCACCCCGGGCGGCCGGGACTGAGATCTGGCTACACCTTC
CASSHPGRPGLRSGYTF
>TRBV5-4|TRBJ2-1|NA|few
TGTGCCAGCAGTCCCGGGACCCGGTCCGATGAGCAGTTCTTC
CASSPGTRSDEQFF
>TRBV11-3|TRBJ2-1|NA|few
TGTGCCAGCAGCCTAGGGATCGCGGGGCCCGACTACAATGAGCAGTTCTTC
CASSLGIAGPDYNEQFF
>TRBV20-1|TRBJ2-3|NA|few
TGCAGTGCTAGAGATATAGTTAGCACAGATACGCAGTATTTT
CSARDIVSTDTQYF
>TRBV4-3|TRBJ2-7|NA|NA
TGCGCCAGCAGCCAAGATATAGGAACGGGCCCCTACGAGCAGTACTTC
CASSQDIGTGPYEQYF
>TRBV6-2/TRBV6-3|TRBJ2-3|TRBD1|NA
TGTGCCAGCAGTTCCAGGGACAGGGATACGCAGTATTTT
CASSSRDRDTQYF
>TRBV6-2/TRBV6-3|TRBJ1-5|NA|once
TGTGCCAGCAGCTCTACGGGGGCAGGAGGTCAGCCCCAGCATTTT
CASSSTGAGGQPQHF
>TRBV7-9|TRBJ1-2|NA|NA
TGTGCCAGCAGTCGGACCCTCCGGGAAGCAGGCTATGGCTACACCTTC
CASSRTLREAGYGYTF
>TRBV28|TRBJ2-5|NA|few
TGTGCCAGCAGTTTCACGGGTCAGACCCAGTACTTC
CASSFTGQTQYF
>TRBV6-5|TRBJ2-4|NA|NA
TGTGCCAGCAGTTTCCAGGGGATGGATGTCAAAAACATTCAGTACTTC
CASSFQGMDVKNIQYF
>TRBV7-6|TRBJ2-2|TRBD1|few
TGTGCCAGCAGCTGGGACAGACCCCCCACCGGGGAGCTGTTTTTT
CASSWDRPPTGELFF
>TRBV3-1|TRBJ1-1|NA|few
TGTGCCAGCAGCCAAGAGACAGCTTATACTGAAGCTTTCTTT
CASSQETAYTEAFF
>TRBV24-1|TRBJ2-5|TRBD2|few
TGTGCCACCAGTGACCCCACTGAAGCGGGGATCCAAGAGACCCAGTACTTC
CATSDPTEAGIQETQYF
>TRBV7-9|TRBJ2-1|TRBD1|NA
TGTGCCAGCAGCCCAGGGACAGGGGGCTTCGATGAGCAGTTCTTC
CASSPGTGGFDEQFF
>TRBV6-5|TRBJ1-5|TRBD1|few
TGTGCCAGCAGTCCCCAAGGGGGCGGTCAGCCCCAGCATTTT
CASSPQGGGQPQHF
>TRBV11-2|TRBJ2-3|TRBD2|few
TGTGCCAGCAGCATACAAACTAGCGGGGGTTGGAATACGCAGTATTTT
CASSIQTSGGWNTQYF
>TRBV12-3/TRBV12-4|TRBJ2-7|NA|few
TGTGCCAGCAGTTTCGACCAGGGGACCTACGAGCAGTACTTC
CASSFDQGTYEQYF
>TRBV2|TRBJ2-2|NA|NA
TGTGCCGGGGGACAGATCCCTAGCGCCGGGGAGCTGTTTTTT
CAGGQIPSAGELFF
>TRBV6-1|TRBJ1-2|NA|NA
TGTGCCAGCAGTGATAAAAGACATCACTATGGCTACACCTTC
CASSDKRHHYGYTF